Listed here are 17 T cell receptor beta chains from one sample, sequenced in a study of T cells in localized non-small cell lung cancer. Method: immunoSEQ multiplex PCR; TCRdb's copy keeps in-frame clones and lacks some. The sample carries approximately 24,000 clones, around 85% recorded once. The sample in question was peripheral blood, obtained before any cancer treatment. The receptors here all came from a man aged 35 to 70 with stage III squamous cell lung carcinoma.

The rearrangement uses TRBV29-1 and TRBJ1-2; D is ambiguous. Trimming pared 0 bases from V and 0 bases from J, leaving 8 bases between. Germline loops: CDR1 SQVTM, CDR2 ANQGSEA. This CDR3 is 14 amino acids long. Written as DNA, the CDR3 is TGCAGCGTTGAAGAAGGATCCTCTAACTATGGCTACACCTTC. The encoded protein is CSVEEGSSNYGYTF.

This rearrangement joins TRBV27 to TRBJ1-3, with no clear D. This CDR3 has 14 residues. Germline CDR1 MNHEY, CDR2 SMNVEV (reference sequence). V lost 5 bases, J lost 4 bases, and 12 bases lay in between. CDR3: CASSTQLGGNTIYF. The CDR3 DNA follows: TGTGCCAGCAGTACACAGCTTGGGGGAAACACCATATATTTT.

The chain carries TRBV28 and TRBJ2-7, with D uncertain. Trimming took off 5 bases at V and 4 bases at J, with 6 bases between the two ends. Germline loops: CDR1 MDHEN, CDR2 SYDVKM. This CDR3 contains 11 residues. Here the CDR3 DNA reads TGTGCCAGCAGTACGGAATACGAGCAGTACTTC. This translates into CASSTEYEQYF.

The V gene is TRBV2, the J gene TRBJ2-1, with TRBD2 as a possible D gene (6 bases). The germline V and J ends were trimmed by 5 bases and 7 bases, with 15 bases remaining between them. The germline V gene encodes CDR1 SNHLY and CDR2 FYNNEI. The length of the CDR3 is 14 residues. CDR3 region: CASSKTGEVNEQFF. DNA for the CDR3: TGTGCCAGCAGTAAAACGGGGGAAGTTAATGAGCAGTTCTTC.

CDR3 nucleotide sequence: TGTGCCATTTACCGGGGGGTTGATGAAAAACTGTTTTTT. Encoded protein: CAIYRGVDEKLFF. The rearrangement links TRBV19 to TRBJ1-4, with TRBD1 as a possible D gene (5 bases). This CDR3 has 13 residues. Germline assignment: CDR1 LNHDA and CDR2 SQIVND (reference sequence). V was cut by 10 bases and J by 6 bases, with 15 bases left in between.

The rearrangement links TRBV5-6 to TRBJ2-5; 10 nucleotides agree with TRBD2. The V segment lost 2 bases and the J segment 6 bases; nucleotides outside the gene matches: 4. Germline loops: CDR1 SGHDT, CDR2 YYEEEE. CDR3 size: 14 residues. Here the CDR3 DNA reads TGTGCCAGCAGCTTTACTAGCGGGACAAAGACCCAGTACTTC. The encoded protein is CASSFTSGTKTQYF.

V and J are TRBV6-1 and TRBJ2-1; D call uncertain. This CDR3 has 13 residues. Germline V gene lookup returns CDR1 MNHNS and CDR2 SASEGT. Trimming cost V 7 bases and J 0 bases, with 7 bases left between them. The CDR3 DNA follows: TGTGCCAGCAAGTCAAGCTCCTACAATGAGCAGTTCTTC. Encoded protein: CASKSSSYNEQFF.

As concerns this clone: A read error may account for a junction end that differs from germline. The chain recombines TRBV5-1 with TRBJ1-1; 8 bases are shared with TRBD1. The CDR3 is 14 amino acids. Germline V gene sequence: CDR1 SGHRS, CDR2 YFSETQ. CDR3 residues: CASSPGTGPLAILF. The CDR3 coding sequence is TGCGCCAGCAGCCCCGGGACAGGTCCGCTAGCAATCCTCTTT. Together with reference TRBV5-1 and TRBJ1-1, the CDR3 gives the full variable domain: KAGVTQTPRYLIKTRGQQVTLSCSPISGHRSVSWYQQTPGQGLQFLFEYFSETQRNKGNFPGRFSGRQFSNSRSEMNVSTLELGDSALYLCASSPGTGPLAILFGQGTRLTVV.

This sequence joins TRBV5-1 and TRBJ1-2; D is perhaps TRBD1 (6 bases). The CDR3 has 14 residues. V lost 2 bases, J lost 6 bases, and 14 bases lay in between. Germline V gene data show CDR1 as SGHRS and CDR2 as YFSETQ. In DNA, the CDR3 is TGCGCCAGCAGCTTATCTCAGGGGAGGGATGGCTACACCTTC. It translates to CASSLSQGRDGYTF.

The gene calls are TRBV27 and TRBJ2-2; D unresolved. Germline lookup yields CDR1 MNHEY and CDR2 SMNVEV (reference sequence). The V gene lost 2 bases and the J gene lost 5 bases, with 6 bases spanning the gap. The CDR3 runs 13 residues. The CDR3 region is CASSLQMTGELFF. The CDR3 bases are TGTGCCAGCAGTTTACAGATGACCGGGGAGCTGTTTTTT.

The V gene is TRBV7-6, the J gene TRBJ2-3, with a possible D match to TRBD2 (5 bases). The CDR3 loop spans 17 amino acids. Trimming stripped 5 bases from V and 5 bases from J, with 23 bases between. CDR1 is SGHVS, CDR2 FNYEAQ, per germline. The DNA of the CDR3 is TGTGCCAGCAGCGGCGGGCGCGGAGCCAGTGGTGGAGATACGCAGTATTTT. It encodes CASSGGRGASGGDTQYF.

V is TRBV2 and J is TRBJ2-2; D not certain. This CDR3 spans 12 amino acids. Per the germline V gene, CDR1 is SNHLY and CDR2 is FYNNEI. The V end was cut by 6 bases, the J end by 6 bases, with 8 bases between. Written as DNA, the CDR3 is TGTGCCAGCAGGAGTTGGGCCGGGGAGCTGTTTTTT. It translates to CASRSWAGELFF.

The rearrangement uses TRBV6-5 and TRBJ1-2, with 7 positions matching TRBD1. This CDR3 has 13 residues. J lost 5 bases, V lost 8 bases, and 8 bases had no gene match. In germline, CDR1 is MNHEY, CDR2 SVGAGI. The CDR3 loop reads CASRYGTEYGYTF. For the CDR3, the DNA is TGTGCCAGCCGATACGGGACAGAATATGGCTACACCTTC.

The rearrangement uses TRBV27 and TRBJ2-3; 7 bases agree with TRBD1. The trim removed 3 bases at V and 2 bases at J, leaving 8 bases unmatched. This CDR3 comprises 16 residues. Germline V gene lookup returns CDR1 MNHEY and CDR2 SMNVEV (reference sequence). CDR3 in amino acids: CASSLVGDRATDTQYF. The CDR3 DNA reads as TGTGCCAGCAGTTTGGTCGGGGACAGAGCCACAGATACGCAGTATTTT.

This chain uses TRBV15 with TRBJ2-7; 8 bases fit TRBD2. The CDR3 is 13 residues long. Germline values: CDR1 LNHNV, CDR2 YYDKDF (reference sequence). The V and J ends lost 8 bases and 2 bases, in that order; junction bases with no gene match: 5. Here the CDR3 reads CATSSGFTYEQYV. The CDR3 nucleotides are TGTGCCACCTCTAGCGGGTTCACCTACGAGCAGTACGTC.

In nucleotides, the CDR3 is TGTGCCAGTAGTATCATTGGGACAGGGAAAGGTGGCTACACCTTC. It encodes CASSIIGTGKGGYTF. The rearrangement uses TRBV19 and TRBJ1-2, with 9 bases that match TRBD1. Germline CDR1 LNHDA, CDR2 SQIVND (reference sequence). V trimming: 3 bases; J trimming: 7 bases; junction bases outside the gene matches: 9. CDR3 length equals 15 residues.

V and J are TRBV5-4 and TRBJ1-2; 11 bases line up with TRBD1. Germline V gene sequence: CDR1 SGHNT, CDR2 YYREEE (reference sequence). With 3 bases clipped from V and 7 bases from J, the junction kept 5 bases outside the gene matches. The CDR3 is 14 amino acids. Here the CDR3 DNA reads TGTGCCAGCAGCTCGGGACAGGGGGTCGTTGGCTACACCTTC. Its protein is CASSSGQGVVGYTF.